This TCR beta chain was recorded in a study of cytomegalovirus exposure and HLA in healthy donors. Study as a whole: HLA-typed donors contributed some 85 million unique TCRs, which were held in an early data release.

Whole-study findings and limits: CMV serostatus was the sole immune exposure data available.

PCR was performed using 60 Vbeta and 13 Jbeta primers. The table came from immunoSEQ multiplex PCR; TCRdb's copy has only in-frame clones and leaves some out. The sample comprises 200,000 or so clones, about 80% of which are singletons, and 2% to 3% rests with the top ten. With regard to this clone: What it binds is not known.

Per the germline V gene, CDR1 is SGHRS and CDR2 is YFSETQ. Trimming took 4 bases from V and 1 from J; bases not matched to a gene: 9. The CDR3 loop spans 17 amino acids. The sequenced material came from PBMCs. V usage is TRBV5-1 and J usage is TRBJ2-3; 10 bases match TRBD1. The receptor was isolated from a woman aged 45-60 years in good health and CMV-seropositive. CDR3 loop: CASSLRDRGGGTDTQYF. CDR3 sequence (DNA): TGCGCCAGCAGCCTCCGGGACAGGGGAGGGGGCACAGATACGCAGTATTTT.